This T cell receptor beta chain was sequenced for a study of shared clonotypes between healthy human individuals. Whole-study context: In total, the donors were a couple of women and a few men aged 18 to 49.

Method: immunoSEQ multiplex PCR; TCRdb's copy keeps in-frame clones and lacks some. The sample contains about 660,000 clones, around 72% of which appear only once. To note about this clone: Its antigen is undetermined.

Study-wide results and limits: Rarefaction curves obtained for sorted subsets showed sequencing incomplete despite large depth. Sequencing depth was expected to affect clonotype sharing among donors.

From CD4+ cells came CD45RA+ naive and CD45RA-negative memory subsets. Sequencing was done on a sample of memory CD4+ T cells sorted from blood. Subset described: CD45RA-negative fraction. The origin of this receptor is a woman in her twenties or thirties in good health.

Written as DNA, the CDR3 is TGTGCCAGCAGTTTATCAGCGGGGGGAACAGATACGCAGTATTTT. This gives the protein CASSLSAGGTDTQYF. The chain has TRBV28 and TRBJ2-3; TRBD2 agrees at 9 bases. The CDR3 has 15 amino acids. CDR1 and CDR2 from the germline V gene are MDHEN and SYDVKM. The ends lost 1 base at V and 3 bases at J; junction bases unmatched: 2. Full variable domain (outside the CDR3, taken from reference TRBV28 and TRBJ2-3): DVKVTQSSRYLVKRTGEKVFLECVQDMDHENMFWYRQDPGLGLRLIYFSYDVKMKEKGDIPEGYSVSREKKERFSLILESASTNQTSMYLCASSLSAGGTDTQYFGPGTRLTVL.